Described below is a single T cell receptor (beta chain) sequence and its context. Its target is unknown. A second about 7 to 12 cycle PCR used barcoded and J-beta primers. TCRdb called the 5' RACE reads again in MiXCR, with one record for every CDR3 protein. The sample includes approximately 790,000 distinct CDR3 sequences, 62% seen only once; the top ten take roughly 25%. The sample is drawn from a study of blood T cells in healthy people across ages. Across the whole study: Capturing about one barcoded beta molecule per two T cells was achieved by template switching. Regarding the study as a whole: Not knowing donor CMV status may have confounded expanded clonotype changes. Percentage of naive T cells showed a strong correlation with TCR beta diversity.

The CDR3 consists of 17 residues. The V and J ends lost 5 bases and 2 bases, in that order; junction bases with no gene match: 12. Germline V gene lookup returns CDR1 MNHEY and CDR2 SMNVEV (reference sequence). Every sample had a minimum of 6 million PBMCs isolated. This chain uses TRBV27 with TRBJ2-7, with 10 bases fitting TRBD1. Sequenced: blood. The receptor comes from a man younger than 45 in good health. The CDR3 sequence: CASSRRPGQGFPYEQYF. The CDR3 DNA sequence: TGTGCCAGCAGTAGGAGACCGGGACAGGGGTTTCCCTACGAGCAGTACTTC.